This T cell receptor (beta chain) is drawn from a study of T cells after yellow fever vaccination. Study-wide results and limits: Bulk-population clonotypes that are abundant could appear as contaminants in FACS-sorted repertoires.

CDR1 is KGHDR, CDR2 SFDVKD, per germline. The CDR3 is 13 amino acids. V was trimmed by 2 bases and J by 2 bases, leaving 4 bases between them. TCRdb used MiXCR to reprocess the 5' RACE reads, holding one entry per CDR3 protein. The data show more than 95,000 distinct CDR3 sequences, 7.4% seen once. The sample holds many counts of this clonotype. Its antigen remains unknown. V usage is TRBV24-1 and J usage is TRBJ2-3; D is uncertain. Sample: CD4+ T cells sorted from PBMCs, taken more than 8 days after the first yellow fever vaccination. This TCR was recovered from a man younger than 35 who received the YFV17D yellow fever vaccine. For the CDR3, the DNA is TGTGCCACCAGTGATTCGGACACAGATACGCAGTATTTT. Protein: CATSDSDTDTQYF.